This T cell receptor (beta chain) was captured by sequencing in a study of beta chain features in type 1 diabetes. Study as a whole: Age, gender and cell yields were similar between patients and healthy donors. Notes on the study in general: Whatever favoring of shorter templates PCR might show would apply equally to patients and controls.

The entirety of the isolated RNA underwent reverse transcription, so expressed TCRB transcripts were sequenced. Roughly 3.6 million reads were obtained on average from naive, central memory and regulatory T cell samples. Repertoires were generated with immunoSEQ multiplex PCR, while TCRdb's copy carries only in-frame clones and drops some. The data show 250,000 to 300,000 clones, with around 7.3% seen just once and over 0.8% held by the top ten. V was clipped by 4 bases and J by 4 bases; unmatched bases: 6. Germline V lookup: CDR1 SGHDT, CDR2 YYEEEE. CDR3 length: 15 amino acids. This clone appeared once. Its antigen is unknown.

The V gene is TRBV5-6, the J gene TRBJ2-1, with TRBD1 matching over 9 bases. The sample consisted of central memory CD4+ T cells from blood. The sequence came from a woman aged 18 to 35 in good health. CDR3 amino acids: CASSRTGAKYNEQFF. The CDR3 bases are TGTGCCAGCAGCCGGACAGGGGCTAAATACAATGAGCAGTTCTTC. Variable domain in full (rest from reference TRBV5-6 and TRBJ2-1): DAGVTQSPTHLIKTRGQQVTLRCSPKSGHDTVSWYQQALGQGPQFIFQYYEEEERQRGNFPDRFSGHQFPNYSSELNVNALLLGDSALYLCASSRTGAKYNEQFFGPGTRLTVL.